The rows below give T cell receptor beta chains drawn from one sample of a study of vaccination and CD4 T cells after COVID-19. TCRdb used MiXCR to reprocess the PCR reads, holding one entry per CDR3 protein. The table lists about 12,000 distinct CDR3 sequences, around 48% of them singletons. Antigens of these TCRs are unknown. Sequencing input: CD4+ T cells from blood, cultured in vitro. The receptor source for this set is a human donor who had recovered from COVID-19. Each CDR3 is given with its conserved first and last residue. A D gene is named only where the DNA matches it firmly. Some rows have no size entry. The others give once, few or many, or a class for an expanded clone.

few	TRBV15	TRBD1	TRBJ1-1	13	CATSTDRGFGAFF	TGTGCCACCAGCACTGACAGGGGGTTTGGAGCTTTCTTT
few	TRBV20-1	NA	TRBJ1-6	15	CSAQTGGSYNSPLHF	TGCAGTGCCCAGACGGGGGGCTCCTATAATTCACCCCTCCACTTT
NA	TRBV5-6	NA	TRBJ2-3	16	CASSFLISGNTDTQYF	TGTGCCAGCAGCTTCCTCATTAGCGGCAACACAGATACGCAGTATTTT
NA	TRBV30	NA	TRBJ1-5	12	CAWSVEGQPQHF	TGTGCCTGGAGTGTTGAAGGTCAGCCCCAGCATTTT
NA	TRBV7-3	NA	TRBJ2-1	14	CASSSFRGHNEQFF	TGTGCCAGCAGCTCCTTTCGGGGGCACAATGAGCAGTTCTTC
few	TRBV2	TRBD1	TRBJ1-1	13	CASRRQGNTEAFF	TGTGCCAGCAGGAGACAGGGGAACACTGAAGCTTTCTTT
few	TRBV11-3	NA	TRBJ2-1	11	CASSLGGEQFF	TGTGCCAGCAGCTTAGGGGGTGAGCAGTTCTTC
few	TRBV30	NA	TRBJ1-1	12	CAPSGLSTEAFF	TGTGCCCCTTCAGGCCTGAGCACTGAAGCTTTCTTT
NA	TRBV10-3	TRBD1	TRBJ1-1	14	CAIMGGTGPTEAFF	TGTGCCATCATGGGGGGGACAGGGCCCACTGAAGCTTTCTTT
NA	TRBV6-5	NA	TRBJ1-2	16	CASSYSSGVANYGYTF	TGTGCCAGCAGTTACTCATCAGGGGTAGCTAACTATGGCTACACCTTC
NA	TRBV4-1	TRBD2	TRBJ2-2	16	CASSHPGLGNTGELFF	TGCGCCAGCAGCCACCCGGGACTAGGGAACACCGGGGAGCTGTTTTTT
NA	TRBV6-1	NA	TRBJ1-5	15	CASRPVNYSNQPQHF	TGTGCCAGCAGGCCCGTCAATTATAGCAATCAGCCCCAGCATTTT
NA	TRBV7-3	TRBD2	TRBJ2-3	14	CASSSTHLGGTQYF	TGTGCCAGCAGCTCTACGCACTTGGGGGGGACTCAGTATTTT
NA	TRBV11-2	TRBD1	TRBJ1-1	13	CASSFSGGTEAFF	TGTGCCAGCAGCTTCTCAGGGGGAACTGAAGCTTTCTTT
few	TRBV19	NA	TRBJ1-2	13	CASSDRDVYGYTF	TGTGCCAGTAGTGACCGGGACGTCTATGGCTACACCTTC
NA	TRBV2	TRBD1	TRBJ1-1	15	CASTRDRGMNTEAFF	TGTGCCAGCACCCGGGACAGGGGGATGAACACTGAAGCTTTCTTT
once	TRBV7-9	NA	TRBJ1-1	16	CASSLARTNMNTEAFF	TGTGCCAGCAGCTTAGCCCGGACAAACATGAACACTGAAGCTTTCTTT
NA	TRBV5-1	NA	TRBJ1-2	13	CASSLSRDGGYTF	TGCGCCAGCAGCTTGTCAAGGGATGGGGGCTACACCTTC
NA	TRBV20-1	NA	TRBJ1-1	14	CSASAEGLNTEAFF	TGCAGTGCTAGTGCTGAGGGTTTGAACACTGAAGCTTTCTTT
NA	TRBV25-1	NA	TRBJ1-3	14	CASSDFRAGNTIYF	TGTGCCAGCAGTGATTTCAGGGCTGGAAACACCATATATTTT
NA	TRBV12-3/TRBV12-4	NA	TRBJ1-2	15	CASSLLSQIGKGYTF	TGTGCCAGCAGTTTACTTTCACAGATCGGTAAGGGCTACACCTTC
few	TRBV7-6	TRBD2	TRBJ2-7	16	CASSSSSGGLSYEQYF	TGTGCCAGCAGCAGCTCTAGCGGGGGGCTGTCCTACGAGCAGTACTTC
NA	TRBV30	NA	TRBJ1-6	15	CAWSVRSSYNSPLHF	TGTGCCTGGAGTGTACGGAGCTCCTATAATTCACCCCTCCACTTT
NA	TRBV7-2	NA	TRBJ2-1	13	CASSLSGSDEQFF	TGTGCCAGCAGCTTAAGCGGAAGCGATGAGCAGTTCTTC
few	TRBV6-1	NA	TRBJ2-2	16	CASSSQGTANTGELFF	TGTGCCAGCAGCTCCCAGGGGACGGCGAACACCGGGGAGCTGTTTTTT
NA	TRBV5-5	NA	TRBJ1-1	15	CASTLVTGGKTEAFF	TGTGCCAGCACTCTCGTAACCGGGGGGAAGACTGAAGCTTTCTTT
NA	TRBV27	NA	TRBJ2-7	14	CASRGTFPIYEQYF	TGTGCCAGCAGGGGGACGTTTCCGATCTACGAGCAGTACTTC
few	TRBV6-1	NA	TRBJ1-2	13	CASTRTFGDGYTF	TGTGCCAGCACCCGGACATTTGGGGATGGCTACACCTTC
NA	TRBV11-3	NA	TRBJ2-2	17	CASSPRSSSPSGGELFF	TGTGCCAGCAGCCCCCGGTCGTCTAGCCCTAGTGGTGGGGAGCTGTTTTTT
few	TRBV5-1	NA	TRBJ2-3	11	CASSARGLQYF	TGCGCCAGCAGCGCCCGGGGGTTGCAGTATTTT
NA	TRBV7-2	NA	TRBJ2-7	13	CASSSAAGNEQYF	TGTGCCAGCAGCTCCGCCGCAGGGAACGAGCAGTACTTC
NA	TRBV5-1	TRBD1	TRBJ2-7	14	CASSDGQGGYEQYF	TGCGCCAGCAGCGACGGACAGGGGGGCTACGAGCAGTACTTC
NA	TRBV5-1	NA	TRBJ2-7	12	CASSRTGSEQYF	TGCGCCAGCAGCCGGACTGGGTCGGAGCAGTACTTC
few	TRBV20-1	TRBD2	TRBJ2-1	15	CSAGAGTSANNEQFF	TGCAGTGCTGGGGCCGGGACTAGCGCCAACAATGAGCAGTTCTTC
few	TRBV5-1	TRBD1	TRBJ2-7	15	CASSIGGTGSYEQYF	TGCGCCAGCAGTATAGGCGGGACAGGGTCTTACGAGCAGTACTTC
few	TRBV6-2/TRBV6-3	NA	TRBJ1-1	14	CASSDRPTGTEAFF	TGTGCCAGCAGTGACCGACCCACCGGGACTGAAGCTTTCTTT
NA	TRBV7-2	NA	TRBJ2-2	15	CASRVQSTVTGELFF	TGTGCCAGCAGGGTCCAATCTACAGTCACCGGGGAGCTGTTTTTT
few	TRBV24-1	TRBD2	TRBJ2-5	16	CATSDWEAGAGETQYF	TGTGCCACCAGTGATTGGGAAGCGGGAGCTGGAGAGACCCAGTACTTC
few	TRBV29-1	NA	TRBJ1-1	12	CSVDFGNTEAFF	TGCAGCGTTGATTTCGGGAACACTGAAGCTTTCTTT
NA	TRBV11-2	NA	TRBJ2-2	12	CASSFDTGELFF	TGTGCCAGCAGCTTCGACACCGGGGAGCTGTTTTTT
few	TRBV6-1	TRBD1	TRBJ2-2	16	CASSEVGTGVTGELFF	TGTGCCAGCAGTGAGGTGGGGACAGGGGTCACCGGGGAGCTGTTTTTT
NA	TRBV11-3	NA	TRBJ1-2	13	CASSPGPERGYTF	TGTGCCAGCAGCCCGGGACCTGAACGGGGCTACACCTTC
NA	TRBV12-3/TRBV12-4	TRBD1	TRBJ1-1	15	CASRRDRGLNTEAFF	TGTGCCAGCAGGAGGGACAGGGGATTGAACACTGAAGCTTTCTTT
NA	TRBV28	TRBD2	TRBJ2-7	16	CASSSGTSGSSYEQYF	TGTGCCAGCAGTTCCGGGACTAGCGGGAGCTCCTACGAGCAGTACTTC
NA	TRBV5-1	NA	TRBJ2-7	14	CASSSQGVSYEQYF	TGCGCCAGCAGCTCGCAGGGCGTATCCTACGAGCAGTACTTC
NA	TRBV24-1	TRBD1	TRBJ2-1	15	CATSAGTGDYNEQFF	TGTGCCACCAGTGCCGGGACAGGGGACTACAATGAGCAGTTCTTC
NA	TRBV20-1	TRBD2	TRBJ2-3	14	CSAMGLGIGDTQYF	TGCAGTGCTATGGGACTAGGTATAGGAGATACGCAGTATTTT